In this sample, the clone carrying this T cell receptor beta chain turned up a few times. Its target is unknown. Read coverage stops 3 residues before the CDR3 terminus; the germline J gene supplies the remainder. These data come from a study of T cell clonality in common variable immunodeficiency. Between the trimmed V and J ends, which lost 1 base and 6 bases, there was a span of 9 bases. Germline assignment: CDR1 SGHAT and CDR2 FQNNGV. CDR3 length: 13 amino acids. TCRdb keeps only in-frame clones here, not all; method: immunoSEQ multiplex PCR. The sample contains 30,000 to 40,000 clones, none of them singletons. Study-level points and caveats: In common variable immunodeficiency, TCR beta chains reportedly carried fewer deletions and N-nucleotide insertions.

The sequencing input was peripheral blood mononuclear cells. The chain combines TRBV11-2 with TRBJ2-5; D is ambiguous. This sequence originates from a human donor with common variable immunodeficiency. The CDR3 sequence: CASSLGLGKTQYF. The DNA read from the CDR3 is TGTGCCAGCAGCTTAGGTCTTGGCAAGACC.